A selection of T cell receptor beta chains follows, all from one sample in a study of cytomegalovirus exposure and HLA in healthy donors. Sequenced by immunoSEQ multiplex PCR; TCRdb stores in-frame clones only, minus some. The data show about 78,000 clones, more than 65% seen once. Source material: PBMCs. Source of these receptors: a woman in her thirties or forties in good health and CMV-seropositive. CDR3s include the opening cysteine and the closing phenylalanine or tryptophan. The order of the fields is V gene, J gene, clone size, D gene, CDR3 protein, CDR3 DNA. A D gene is named only where the DNA matches it firmly. Rows may omit the clone size; those that give it use once, few, many or a size class.

>TRBV5-4|TRBJ1-1|-|-
CASSLRGIGNTEAFF
TGTGCCAGCAGCTTGAGAGGAATTGGGAACACTGAAGCTTTCTTT
>TRBV7-9|TRBJ1-2|-|-
CSSSLDSGGYTF
TGTTCCAGCAGCCTCGACTCGGGGGGCTACACCTTC
>TRBV28|TRBJ1-4|-|-
CASSLTGEKLFF
TGTGCCAGCAGTTTAACGGGGGAAAAACTGTTTTTT
>TRBV7-9|TRBJ2-1|-|TRBD2
CASSLVLAGGNEQFF
TGTGCCAGCAGCTTAGTGTTAGCGGGGGGGAATGAGCAGTTCTTC
>TRBV5-1|TRBJ2-7|-|-
CASHPGQGARDEQYF
TGCGCCAGCCACCCCGGTCAGGGTGCAAGGGACGAGCAGTACTTC
>TRBV6-1|TRBJ2-7|-|-
CASSEAVHYEQYF
TGTGCCAGCAGTGAAGCAGTACACTACGAGCAGTACTTC
>TRBV6-1|TRBJ1-1|-|-
CASSEGISTNWYSEAFF
TGTGCCAGCAGTGAAGGAATATCGACAAACTGGTATTCTGAAGCTTTCTTT
>TRBV19|TRBJ1-5|-|TRBD1
CASRLTGGAYSNQPQHF
TGTGCCAGTAGGTTAACAGGGGGAGCTTATAGCAATCAGCCCCAGCATTTT
>TRBV27|TRBJ1-2|-|TRBD1
CASSSLQGGYTF
TGTGCCAGCAGTTCGTTACAGGGGGGCTACACCTTC
>TRBV7-2|TRBJ2-7|-|-
CASSPRSLAIGEQYF
TGTGCCAGCAGCCCTAGGTCGCTAGCCATTGGGGAGCAGTACTTC
>TRBV13|TRBJ2-1|few|-
CASSLGQSIRDEQFF
TGTGCCAGCAGCTTAGGACAGTCTATCAGGGATGAGCAGTTCTTC
>TRBV30|TRBJ2-3|-|-
CAWREWTGNTDTQYF
TGTGCCTGGAGGGAATGGACGGGGAACACAGATACGCAGTATTTT
>TRBV27|TRBJ1-5|-|TRBD1
CASSPGQGGHQPQHF
TGTGCCAGCAGTCCGGGACAGGGGGGGCATCAGCCCCAGCATTTT